Below, 2 T cell receptor beta chains from the same sample are listed, as sequenced in a study of radiation and T cells in renal cell carcinoma. Data came from immunoSEQ multiplex PCR; TCRdb stores just in-frame clones and leaves some out. The sample shows over 60,000 clones, about 80% of them seen only once. Time point here: blood 2 weeks post-SBRT. Treatment here: 15 Gy SBRT to primary tumor, nephrectomy 4 weeks later. The input for sequencing was blood, taken from a patient whose treatment included radiotherapy and nephrectomy. All receptors derive from a man in his sixties with renal cell carcinoma.

The rearrangement joins TRBV11-2 to TRBJ2-2; possibly TRBD1 for D (5 bases). This CDR3 contains 16 residues. The V end lost 2 bases, the J end lost 5 bases, and 15 bases lay between the germline ends. Germline CDR1 and CDR2: SGHAT and FQNNGV. The CDR3 bases are TGTGCCAGCAGCTTAATATCAGGGTTCGGGACCGGGGAGCTGTTTTTT. Translated, it gives CASSLISGFGTGELFF. The full variable domain, completed using reference TRBV11-2 and TRBJ2-2, is EAGVAQSPRYKIIEKRQSVAFWCNPISGHATLYWYQQILGQGPKLLIQFQNNGVVDDSQLPKDRFSAERLKGVDSTLKIQPAKLEDSAVYLCASSLISGFGTGELFFGEGSRLTVL.

This chain uses TRBV11-3 with TRBJ2-1; tentative D call: TRBD1 (6 bases). The CDR3 has 14 residues. CDR1 SGHNT and CDR2 YENEEA come from the germline V gene. The germline V and J ends were trimmed by 6 bases and 2 bases, with 11 bases remaining between them. CDR3 coding DNA: TGTGCCAGCAGGGCTCGGGACACCTACAATGAGCAGTTCTTC. It codes for CASRARDTYNEQFF.